This TCR beta chain was sequenced during a study of cytomegalovirus exposure and HLA in healthy donors. About the study: There were about 85 million unique TCRs (from HLA-typed donors) in an early data release. Study-wide findings and caveats: The presence/absence work took it that sequencing depth was about the same across donors. Previous analysis showed most TCR beta V segments were productive about 87% or about 30% of the time. Later on, an analysis tied 15,000 to 20,000 TCR beta sequences to HLA alleles at 0.05 false discovery rate.

Note on this clone: Its specificity is unknown.

J lost 3 bases, V lost 5 bases, and 4 bases had no gene match. Per germline, CDR1 SEHNR and CDR2 FQNEAQ (reference sequence). This CDR3 contains 15 residues. PCR was performed using 60 Vbeta and 13 Jbeta primers. Sequencing was performed with immunoSEQ multiplex PCR; in TCRdb, only in-frame clones are kept and a portion is missing. The sample holds roughly 200,000 clones; 82% are singletons and the top ten take less than 2%. The sequence was collected from a woman between 18 and 30 years old in good health and CMV-seronegative. Sequencing was carried out using PBMCs. The chain recombines TRBV7-9 with TRBJ2-2, with 9 bases fitting TRBD1. CDR3 in DNA: TGTGCCAGCAGCGGGACAGGGACGGACACCGGGGAGCTGTTTTTT. Protein: CASSGTGTDTGELFF. Looking up the rest from reference TRBV7-9 and TRBJ2-2 gives the full variable domain: DTGVSQNPRHKITKRGQNVTFRCDPISEHNRLYWYRQTLGQGPEFLTYFQNEAQLEKSRLLSDRFSAERPKGSFSTLEIQRTEQGDSAMYLCASSGTGTDTGELFFGEGSRLTVL.